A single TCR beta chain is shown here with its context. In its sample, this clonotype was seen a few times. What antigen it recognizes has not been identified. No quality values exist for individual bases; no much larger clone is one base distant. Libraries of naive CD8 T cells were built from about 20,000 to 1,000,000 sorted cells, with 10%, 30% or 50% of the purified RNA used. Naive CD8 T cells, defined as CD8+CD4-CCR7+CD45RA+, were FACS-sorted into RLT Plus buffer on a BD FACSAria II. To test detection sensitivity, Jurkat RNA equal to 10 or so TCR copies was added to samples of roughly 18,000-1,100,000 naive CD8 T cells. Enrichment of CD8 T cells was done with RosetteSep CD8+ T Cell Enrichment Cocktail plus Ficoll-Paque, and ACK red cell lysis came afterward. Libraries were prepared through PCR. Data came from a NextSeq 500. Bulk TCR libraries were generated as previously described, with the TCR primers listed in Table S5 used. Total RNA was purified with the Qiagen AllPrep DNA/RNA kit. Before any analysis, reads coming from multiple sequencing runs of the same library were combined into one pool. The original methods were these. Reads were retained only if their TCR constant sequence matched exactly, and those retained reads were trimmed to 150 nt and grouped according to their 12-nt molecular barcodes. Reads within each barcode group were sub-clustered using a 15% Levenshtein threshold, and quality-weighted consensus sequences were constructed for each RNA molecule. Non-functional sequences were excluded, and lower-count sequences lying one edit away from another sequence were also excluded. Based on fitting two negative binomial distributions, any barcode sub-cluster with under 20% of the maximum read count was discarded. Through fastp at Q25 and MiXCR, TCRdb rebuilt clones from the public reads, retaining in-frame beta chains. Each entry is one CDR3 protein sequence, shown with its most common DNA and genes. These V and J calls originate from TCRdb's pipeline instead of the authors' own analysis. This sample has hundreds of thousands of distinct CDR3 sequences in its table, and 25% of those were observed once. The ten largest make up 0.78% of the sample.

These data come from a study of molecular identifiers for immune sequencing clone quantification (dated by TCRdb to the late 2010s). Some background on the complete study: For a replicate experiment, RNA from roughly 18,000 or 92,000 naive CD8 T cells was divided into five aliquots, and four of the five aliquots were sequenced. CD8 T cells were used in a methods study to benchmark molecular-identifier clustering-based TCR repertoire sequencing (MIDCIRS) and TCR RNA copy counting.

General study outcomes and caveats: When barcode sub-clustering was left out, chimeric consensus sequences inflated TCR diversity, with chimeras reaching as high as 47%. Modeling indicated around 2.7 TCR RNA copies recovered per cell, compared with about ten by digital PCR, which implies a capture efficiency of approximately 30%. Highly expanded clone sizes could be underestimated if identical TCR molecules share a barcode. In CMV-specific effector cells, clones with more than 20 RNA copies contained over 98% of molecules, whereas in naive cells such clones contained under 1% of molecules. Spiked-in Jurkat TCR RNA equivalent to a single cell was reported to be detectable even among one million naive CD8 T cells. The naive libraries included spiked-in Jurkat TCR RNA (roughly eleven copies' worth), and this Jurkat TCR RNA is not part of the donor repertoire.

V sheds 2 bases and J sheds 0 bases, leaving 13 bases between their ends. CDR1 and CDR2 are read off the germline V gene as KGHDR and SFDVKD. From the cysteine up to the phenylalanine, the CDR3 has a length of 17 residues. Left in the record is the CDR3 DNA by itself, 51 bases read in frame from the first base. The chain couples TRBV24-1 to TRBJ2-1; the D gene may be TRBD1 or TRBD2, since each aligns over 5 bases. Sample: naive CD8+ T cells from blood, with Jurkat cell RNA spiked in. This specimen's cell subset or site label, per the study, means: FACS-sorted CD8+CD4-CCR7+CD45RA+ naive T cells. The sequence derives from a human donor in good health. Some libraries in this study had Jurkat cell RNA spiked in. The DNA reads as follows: TGTGCCACCAGTGATTCCCTGGGACGCCACTCCTACAATGAGCAGTTCTTC. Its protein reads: CATSDSLGRHSYNEQFF.